These 7 T cell receptor beta chains came from one sample sequenced in a study of CD8 T cells in Susac syndrome. Reverse transcription of roughly 0.5 to 1 ug RNA was performed with random hexamers. A single record per CDR3 protein comes from TCRdb applying MiXCR to the immunoSEQ multiplex PCR reads. The table has around 200,000 distinct CDR3 sequences, 90% to 97% seen once. The specimen sequenced was CD4+ T cells from PBMCs. These receptors were collected from a human donor with Susac syndrome.

The gene calls are TRBV12-3 or TRBV12-4 and TRBJ2-7; 9 nucleotides align to TRBD1. J gave up 3 bases and V 5 bases, and 8 bases lay outside the gene matches. This CDR3 is built from 15 residues. The CDR3 DNA reads TGTGCCAGCAGTCCTTCGGGGACAGGGTTCTACGAGCAGTACTTC. This sequence encodes CASSPSGTGFYEQYF.

In this sample, this clonotype turned up a few times. This sequence joins TRBV6-6 and TRBJ1-5; the D is unclear. V lost 5 bases and J lost 4, with 6 bases in between. Germline CDR1 reads MNHNY; CDR2 reads SVGAGI (reference sequence). The CDR3 loop spans 12 amino acids. CDR3 in DNA: TGTGCCAGCAGTCCCCTTAATCAGCCCCAGCATTTT. It encodes CASSPLNQPQHF.

V is TRBV19 and J is TRBJ2-7, with TRBD1 matching 7 bases. The CDR3 is 15 residues long. After removal of 5 bases from V and 5 bases from J, the junction contained 12 bases not matched to a gene. Germline V gene data show CDR1 as LNHDA and CDR2 as SQIVND (reference sequence). The DNA of the CDR3 is TGTGCCAGTAGTTGGATCAGTGGACAGGACCACGAGCAGTACTTC. Its protein product is CASSWISGQDHEQYF. Together with reference TRBV19 and TRBJ2-7, the CDR3 gives the full variable domain: DGGITQSPKYLFRKEGQNVTLSCEQNLNHDAMYWYRQDPGQGLRLIYYSQIVNDFQKGDIAEGYSVSREKKESFPLTVTSAQKNPTAFYLCASSWISGQDHEQYFGPGTRLTVT.

The chain links TRBV5-4 to TRBJ2-2; no clear D gene. V lost 0 bases and J 0 bases, leaving 15 bases between the germline ends. CDR1 and CDR2 (germline): SGHNT, YYREEE (reference sequence). CDR3 length: 18 amino acids. As DNA, the CDR3 is TGTGCCAGCAGCTTGGGCCCCCAAGGGCCATCGAACACCGGGGAGCTGTTTTTT. It codes for CASSLGPQGPSNTGELFF.

J is TRBJ1-5 and V is TRBV7-2, with D maybe TRBD1 (5 bases). The CDR3 has 14 amino acids. V lost 5 bases to trimming and J lost 5 bases, with 13 bases between them. The germline CDR1 and CDR2 sequences are SGHTA and FQGNSA. CDR3: CASSPTGPDQPQHF. CDR3 nucleotides: TGTGCCAGCAGCCCCACGGGGCCCGATCAGCCCCAGCATTTT.

V usage is TRBV11-2 and J usage is TRBJ2-1; D not certain. The CDR3 is 15 residues long. Per germline, CDR1 SGHAT and CDR2 FQNNGV. Trimming left V 4 bases short and J 5 bases short, with 15 bases between. The CDR3 coding sequence is TGTGCCAGCAGCTGGTTAATTTCGGTTAACAATGAGCAGTTCTTC. It specifies CASSWLISVNNEQFF.

This sequence joins TRBV20-1 and TRBJ2-5; perhaps TRBD2 as D (5 bases). This CDR3 is built from 13 residues. The V end lost 5 bases, the J end lost 2 bases, and 12 bases lay between the germline ends. Germline V CDR1 and CDR2: DFQATT, SNEGSKA (reference sequence). The CDR3 region is CSAGSGIQETQYF. Written as DNA, the CDR3 is TGCAGTGCTGGATCGGGAATACAAGAGACCCAGTACTTC.